The 25 T cell receptor beta chains in this list originate from one sample, sequenced in a study of blood T cell repertoires in COVID-19. Sequencing used immunoSEQ multiplex PCR; TCRdb keeps in-frame clones, though not all of them. The data contain tens of thousands of clones, roughly four fifths of them seen just once; the ten biggest clones take up approximately 30%. Sequenced input: peripheral blood. The receptor set was obtained from a human donor in a cohort sampled during active COVID-19.

The V gene is TRBV28, the J gene TRBJ2-3; weak D call: TRBD2 (5 bases). V was cut by 8 bases and J by 2 bases, with 11 bases left in between. The CDR3 runs to 13 residues. CDR1 and CDR2 from the germline V gene are MDHEN and SYDVKM. Written as DNA, the CDR3 is TGTGCCAGCTCCGGGCGGGTCACAGATACGCAGTATTTT. Protein product: CASSGRVTDTQYF. Full variable domain (missing parts from reference TRBV28 and TRBJ2-3): DVKVTQSSRYLVKRTGEKVFLECVQDMDHENMFWYRQDPGLGLRLIYFSYDVKMKEKGDIPEGYSVSREKKERFSLILESASTNQTSMYLCASSGRVTDTQYFGPGTRLTVL.

V usage is TRBV11-2 and J usage is TRBJ2-7; the D gene is possibly TRBD1 (6 bases). Germline V gene sequence: CDR1 SGHAT, CDR2 FQNNGV. The V gene lost 3 bases and the J gene lost 4 bases, with 13 bases spanning the gap. CDR3 length: 14 residues. CDR3 coding DNA: TGTGCCAGCAGCTTTGGCGGCAGGGGATACGAGCAGTACTTC. Amino acids: CASSFGGRGYEQYF.

V gene TRBV20-1 combines with J gene TRBJ2-5, with 9 bases aligning to TRBD2. CDR1 is DFQATT, CDR2 SNEGSKA, per germline (reference sequence). The CDR3 sequence is 17 residues long. The ends lost 3 bases at V and 0 bases at J; junction bases unmatched: 11. The CDR3 loop is CSASSFSGGPYQETQYF. The DNA of the CDR3 is TGCAGTGCTAGTTCCTTTAGCGGGGGACCGTACCAAGAGACCCAGTACTTC.

The genes are TRBV6-2 or TRBV6-3 and TRBJ2-1; TRBD2 might be the D (5 bases). Germline CDR1 reads MNHEY; CDR2 reads SVGEGT. Trimming took off 1 base at V and 8 bases at J, with 15 bases between the two ends. The CDR3 spans 15 residues. The CDR3: CASSYFGRGGDEQFF. CDR3 coding DNA: TGTGCCAGCAGTTACTTCGGTCGGGGTGGGGATGAGCAGTTCTTC.

This chain joins TRBV12-3 or TRBV12-4 and TRBJ1-2; 9 nucleotides agree with TRBD1. J lost 5 bases, V lost 8 bases, and 6 bases had no gene match. This CDR3 has 13 residues. The chain's CDR3 is CASGTGTGYGYTF. Here the CDR3 DNA reads TGTGCCAGCGGAACCGGGACAGGGTATGGCTACACCTTC.

The V call is TRBV18, the J call TRBJ1-1; tentatively, D is TRBD1 (5 bases). Germline CDR1 is KGHSH and CDR2 is LQKENI. The V and J ends lost 3 bases and 5 bases respectively, with 13 bases between them. This CDR3 is 14 amino acids long. The CDR3 DNA follows: TGTGCCAGCTCACCTCGACAGTCGGAGACTGAAGCTTTCTTT. It specifies CASSPRQSETEAFF.

This clone was counted between two and nine times. The chain uses TRBV5-6 and TRBJ2-1; 10 nucleotides match TRBD1. The V gene's germline CDR1 is SGHDT and CDR2 YYEEEE. J lost 4 bases, V lost 4 bases, and 5 bases had no gene match. This CDR3 is 15 amino acids long. The CDR3 loop reads CASSHGTGAYNEQFF. In DNA, the CDR3 is TGTGCCAGCAGCCATGGGACAGGGGCGTACAATGAGCAGTTCTTC.

J is TRBJ2-2 and V is TRBV15; 7 nucleotides line up with TRBD2. The CDR3 has 15 residues. Germline CDR1 LNHNV, CDR2 YYDKDF (reference sequence). J was trimmed by 7 bases and V by 0 bases; bases with no gene match: 5. The CDR3 coding sequence is TGTGCCACCAGCAGAGATGGACTAGACGGCGGGGAGCTGTTTTTT. Translated, it gives CATSRDGLDGGELFF.

The chain couples TRBV6-2 or TRBV6-3 to TRBJ1-5; D ambiguous. The CDR3 length is 15 residues. Per germline, CDR1 MNHEY and CDR2 SVGEGT. Trimming pared 2 bases from V and 4 bases from J, leaving 12 bases between. The CDR3 sequence: CASSYPAARNQPQHF. CDR3 coding DNA: TGTGCCAGCAGTTACCCCGCGGCGCGGAATCAGCCCCAGCATTTT.

A note on this clone: Other DNA sequences in the same sample also yield this CDR3. The chain recombines TRBV5-6 with TRBJ1-5, with D perhaps matching TRBD1 (6 bases). V gave up 0 bases and J gave up 0 bases, with 10 bases separating them. CDR1 is SGHDT, CDR2 YYEEEE, per germline. This CDR3 contains 16 residues. The CDR3 coding sequence is TGTGCCAGCAGCTTGGCGGGGGGCATTAGCAATCAGCCCCAGCATTTT. It codes for CASSLAGGISNQPQHF.

This clone occurred a few times. The chain employs TRBV7-6 and TRBJ1-6; D not certain. Trimming left V 8 bases short and J 6 bases short, with 8 bases between. Germline CDR1 is SGHVS and CDR2 is FNYEAQ. The CDR3 is 12 amino acids. The CDR3 protein is CASGRGNSPLHF. DNA of the CDR3: TGTGCCAGCGGACGGGGTAATTCACCCCTCCACTTT.

The chain links TRBV4-1 to TRBJ1-2, with D uncertain. This CDR3 comprises 14 residues. Trimming took off 5 bases at V and 1 base at J, with 11 bases between the two ends. Per germline, CDR1 MGHRA and CDR2 YSYEKL. The CDR3 sequence is CASSESRLNYGYTF. In DNA form, the CDR3 reads TGCGCCAGCAGCGAGAGCCGTCTTAACTATGGCTACACCTTC.

V and J are TRBV7-9 and TRBJ2-3; D might be TRBD1 (7 bases). V lost 3 bases and J lost 5, with 9 bases in between. The CDR3 has 13 residues. From germline, CDR1 is SEHNR and CDR2 FQNEAQ (reference sequence). This CDR3 is CASSFQGGDTQYF. CDR3 sequence (DNA): TGTGCCAGCAGCTTCCAGGGGGGAGATACGCAGTATTTT.

The chain couples TRBV5-6 to TRBJ2-5, with 12 bases identical to TRBD1. With 0 bases clipped from V and 8 bases from J, the junction kept 5 bases outside the gene matches. Germline CDR1 reads SGHDT; CDR2 reads YYEEEE. The length of the CDR3 is 15 residues. The CDR3 DNA sequence: TGTGCCAGCAGCTTGGGTGGGACAGGGGGCGACACCCAGTACTTC. As protein: CASSLGGTGGDTQYF.

The rearrangement links TRBV2 to TRBJ2-5; 8 bases are shared with TRBD1. The CDR3 consists of 14 residues. Unmatched junction bases numbered 7, after V lost 5 bases and J lost 5 bases. Germline CDR1 SNHLY, CDR2 FYNNEI. The CDR3 here is CASSTQGADETQYF. The CDR3 coding sequence is TGTGCCAGCAGTACCCAGGGGGCCGACGAGACCCAGTACTTC.

This clone has just one count. J is TRBJ2-5 and V is TRBV4-2; D gene ambiguous. In germline, CDR1 is LGHNA, CDR2 YNFKEQ. The V end was cut by 0 bases, the J end by 2 bases, with 7 bases between. CDR3 length: 14 residues. The CDR3 DNA follows: TGTGCCAGCAGCCAAGATTCCGGGCAAGAGACCCAGTACTTC. Translating gives CASSQDSGQETQYF.

This clone was found a few times. V usage is TRBV28 and J usage is TRBJ1-6; D ambiguous. The V gene lost 5 bases and the J gene lost 10 bases, with 12 bases spanning the gap. The germline V gene encodes CDR1 MDHEN and CDR2 SYDVKM. CDR3 size: 13 residues. This CDR3 reads CASSSRSFSPLHF. The CDR3 DNA follows: TGTGCCAGCAGTAGCCGTTCATTCTCACCCCTCCACTTT.

This chain connects TRBV2 to TRBJ2-2, with 8 bases matching TRBD1. Germline V lookup: CDR1 SNHLY, CDR2 FYNNEI. The CDR3 is 14 amino acids. Unmatched junction bases numbered 4, after V lost 7 bases and J lost 3 bases. CDR3 in DNA: TGTGCCAGCACCCCGGACAGGGACACCGGGGAGCTGTTTTTT. Translated: CASTPDRDTGELFF.

V usage is TRBV19 and J usage is TRBJ2-1, with 11 bases fitting TRBD2. Germline V gene lookup returns CDR1 LNHDA and CDR2 SQIVND (reference sequence). The CDR3 loop spans 16 amino acids. Losses at the gene ends were 4 bases for V and 7 bases for J; bases not matched to a gene: 9. Here the CDR3 reads CASSTLAGGRGNEQFF. CDR3 nucleotides: TGTGCCAGTAGTACCCTAGCGGGGGGCCGGGGGAATGAGCAGTTCTTC.

This clone was counted a few times. The chain has TRBV7-8 and TRBJ1-4; D might be TRBD1 (5 bases). The germline V gene encodes CDR1 SGHVS and CDR2 FQNEAQ. V dropped 0 bases and J dropped 10 bases, with 12 bases sitting between them. This CDR3 is 14 amino acids long. For the CDR3, the DNA is TGTGCCAGCAGCTTAGCCGAAGCCGGGGGAAAACTGTTTTTT. Translated: CASSLAEAGGKLFF.

This clone appeared a few times. The gene calls are TRBV3-1 (or the pseudogene TRBV3-2) and TRBJ2-3; 7 bases map to TRBD2. This CDR3 is built from 18 residues. V trimming: 2 bases; J trimming: 2 bases; junction bases outside the gene matches: 13. Looked up from germline, CDR1 is LGHDT and CDR2 is YNNKEL (reference sequence). The CDR3 region has the DNA TGTGCCAGCAGCCAATATGCTGGCGAGCGGGGTCTCACAGATACGCAGTATTTT. Translating gives CASSQYAGERGLTDTQYF.

The chain is built from TRBV5-1 and TRBJ1-1, with 10 bases identical to TRBD1. V shed 1 base and J 0 bases; nucleotides not matched to a gene: 9. CDR3 length: 18 amino acids. CDR1 SGHRS and CDR2 YFSETQ come from the germline V gene. The CDR3, as DNA: TGCGCCAGCAGCTTGAGGGCGCCGGGACAGGGGCTGAACACTGAAGCTTTCTTT. It translates to CASSLRAPGQGLNTEAFF.

The rearrangement links TRBV30 to TRBJ2-3; TRBD2 matches 8 bases. This CDR3 comprises 15 residues. The germline gives CDR1 GTSNPN, CDR2 SVGIG (reference sequence). J lost 3 bases, V lost 3 bases, and 8 bases had no gene match. The CDR3 coding sequence is TGTGCCTGGAGGGGCGGGGCTAGCGGGACAGATACGCAGTATTTT. It encodes CAWRGGASGTDTQYF.

The V and J genes are TRBV9 and TRBJ2-7; D perhaps matches TRBD1 (7 bases). CDR1 is SGDLS, CDR2 YYNGEE, per germline. The CDR3 has 14 amino acids. V was pared by 3 bases and J by 1 base, with 11 bases between. The CDR3 DNA sequence: TGTGCCAGCAGCGCGGGGGACAGTTCCTACGAGCAGTACTTC. It encodes CASSAGDSSYEQYF.

The chain combines TRBV3-1 (or the pseudogene TRBV3-2) with TRBJ1-1; 8 bases are shared with TRBD1. The germline V gene encodes CDR1 LGHDT and CDR2 YNNKEL (reference sequence). The CDR3 is made up of 14 amino acids. Trimming removed 4 bases from V and 4 bases from J; junction bases left unmatched: 5. The CDR3 coding sequence is TGTGCCAGCAGCCCGACAGGGGTGGCCACTGAAGCTTTCTTT. It translates to CASSPTGVATEAFF.